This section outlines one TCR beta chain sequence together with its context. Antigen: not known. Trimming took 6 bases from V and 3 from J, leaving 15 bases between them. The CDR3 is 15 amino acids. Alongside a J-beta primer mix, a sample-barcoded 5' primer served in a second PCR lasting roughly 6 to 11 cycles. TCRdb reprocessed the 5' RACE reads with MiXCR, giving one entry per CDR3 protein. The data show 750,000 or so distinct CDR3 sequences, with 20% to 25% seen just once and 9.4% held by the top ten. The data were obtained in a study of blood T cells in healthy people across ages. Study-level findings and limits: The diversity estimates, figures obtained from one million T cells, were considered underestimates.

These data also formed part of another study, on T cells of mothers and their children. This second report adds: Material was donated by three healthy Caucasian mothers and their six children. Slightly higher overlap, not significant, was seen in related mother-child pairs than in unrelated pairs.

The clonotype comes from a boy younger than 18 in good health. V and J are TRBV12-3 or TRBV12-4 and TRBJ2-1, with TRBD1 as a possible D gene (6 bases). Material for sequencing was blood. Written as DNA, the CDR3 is TGTGCCAGCAGGTGGAAAGGGGGTAACTACAATGAGCAGTTCTTC. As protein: CASRWKGGNYNEQFF.